The 22 T cell receptor beta chains below were found in one sample sequenced in a study of blood T cell repertoires in COVID-19. Only in-frame clones appear in the TCRdb table, and some are missing; sequencing was by immunoSEQ multiplex PCR. This table has tens of thousands of clones, over 70% appearing once. Sequencing was done on a sample of peripheral blood. Receptor source: a human donor in a cohort sampled during active COVID-19.

This chain joins TRBV9 and TRBJ1-2; 7 bases map to TRBD1. The CDR3 has 15 amino acids. Looked up from germline, CDR1 is SGDLS and CDR2 is YYNGEE. V lost 4 bases, J lost 7 bases, and 13 bases stayed unmatched. The CDR3 DNA reads as TGTGCCAGCAGCATGGGACAGTTAGGGTTTCTTGGCTACACCTTC. Encoded protein: CASSMGQLGFLGYTF.

This clone was found once. This sequence joins TRBV9 and TRBJ1-4; tentatively, D is TRBD1 (5 bases). Germline assignment: CDR1 SGDLS and CDR2 YYNGEE. V was trimmed by 4 bases and J by 6 bases, leaving 10 bases between them. The CDR3 runs to 13 residues. The DNA for the CDR3 is TGTGCCAGCAGCCGGGGGACTCATGAAAAACTGTTTTTT. Translation gives CASSRGTHEKLFF.

The chain combines TRBV19 with TRBJ2-3, with D uncertain. The germline V gene encodes CDR1 LNHDA and CDR2 SQIVND (reference sequence). Trimming removed 4 bases at V and 7 bases at J, with 15 bases between. The CDR3 spans 14 residues. CDR3 DNA sequence: TGTGCCAGTAGTAACATCCCGGCCGACTATACGCAGTATTTT. Translated: CASSNIPADYTQYF.

This clone was found once. The CDR3 is CASSKEGGQGVLQGNQPQHF. As DNA, the CDR3 is TGTGCCAGCAGCAAAGAAGGCGGACAGGGGGTCCTCCAGGGCAATCAGCCCCAGCATTTT. V and J are TRBV21-1 and TRBJ1-5; the table calls TRBD1, which could not be checked here. TRBV21-1 is flagged as a pseudogene. This CDR3 is 20 amino acids long.

This clone was seen a single time. The CDR3 DNA sequence: TGTGCCAGCAGCCCGTCAAACAGGGGGCAAACTGAAGCTTTCTTT. It specifies CASSPSNRGQTEAFF. V gene TRBV7-9 combines with J gene TRBJ1-1; 9 bases agree with TRBD1. Germline trimming cut 5 bases from V and 5 bases from J; bases unmatched to any gene: 9. Germline CDR1 is SEHNR and CDR2 is FQNEAQ (reference sequence). The CDR3 contains 15 residues. The variable domain in full, completed from reference TRBV7-9 and TRBJ1-1, reads DTGVSQNPRHKITKRGQNVTFRCDPISEHNRLYWYRQTLGQGPEFLTYFQNEAQLEKSRLLSDRFSAERPKGSFSTLEIQRTEQGDSAMYLCASSPSNRGQTEAFFGQGTRLTVV.

In this sample, this clone turned up once. V gene TRBV7-8 combines with J gene TRBJ2-4, with D possibly matching TRBD2 (5 bases). Trimming took 5 bases from V and 1 from J, leaving 12 bases between them. Per the germline V gene, CDR1 is SGHVS and CDR2 is FQNEAQ. The CDR3 runs 15 residues. As DNA, the CDR3 is TGTGCCAGCAGCCCTTTCGGGGAGGCCAAAAACATTCAGTACTTC. Its protein product is CASSPFGEAKNIQYF.

This chain uses TRBV5-1 with TRBJ1-2, with unresolved D. Germline CDR1 SGHRS, CDR2 YFSETQ. The CDR3 is made up of 15 amino acids. The V end lost 4 bases, the J end lost 2 bases, and 15 bases lay between the germline ends. The CDR3 DNA sequence: TGCGCCAGCAGCCACTCCTCGCAGGCGAACTATGGCTACACCTTC. Translating it yields CASSHSSQANYGYTF.

The rearrangement uses TRBV28 and TRBJ2-2; 9 positions match TRBD2. The germline gives CDR1 MDHEN, CDR2 SYDVKM. The trim removed 2 bases at V and 3 bases at J, leaving 7 bases unmatched. The CDR3 totals 17 residues. The CDR3, as DNA: TGTGCCAGCAGTTTAGGGGGTCTAGCGGGGTACACCGGGGAGCTGTTTTTT. Translation: CASSLGGLAGYTGELFF.

The count of this clone is one. The chain has TRBV3-1 (or the pseudogene TRBV3-2) and TRBJ1-5; D gene uncertain. V lost 1 base to trimming and J lost 3 bases, with 7 bases between them. Germline-derived CDR1 and CDR2 are LGHDT and YNNKEL (reference sequence). The length of the CDR3 is 14 residues. CDR3 coding DNA: TGTGCCAGCAGCCAAGGGGCGTTCAATCAGCCCCAGCATTTT. Its protein product is CASSQGAFNQPQHF.

The chain employs TRBV4-2 and TRBJ2-5; 11 bases are a match to TRBD2. The germline V gene has CDR1 LGHNA and CDR2 YNFKEQ. The CDR3 is made up of 17 amino acids. V shed 0 bases, J shed 2 bases, and the junction held 5 bases outside the gene matches. CDR3 bases: TGTGCCAGCAGCCAAGATGGGGTAGCGGGGGGGCAAGAGACCCAGTACTTC. It encodes CASSQDGVAGGQETQYF.

V is TRBV6-2 or TRBV6-3 and J is TRBJ2-3; D may be TRBD2 (6 bases). The CDR3 has 15 residues. Germline lookup yields CDR1 MNHEY and CDR2 SVGEGT. Trimming shortened V by 2 bases and J by 0 bases, and 9 bases separated the two germline ends. CDR3 DNA: TGTGCCAGCAGTTACGGTGGGACTAGCACAGATACGCAGTATTTT. It yields the protein CASSYGGTSTDTQYF.

This chain joins TRBV3-1 (or the pseudogene TRBV3-2) and TRBJ1-1, with 7 bases lining up with TRBD1. CDR3 length: 13 amino acids. Germline-derived CDR1 and CDR2 are LGHDT and YNNKEL (reference sequence). The J segment lost 5 bases and the V segment lost 5 bases, leaving 5 bases of the junction unmatched. CDR3 nucleotide sequence: TGTGCCAGCAGCTCGACAGGGAAGACTGAAGCTTTCTTT. This translates into CASSSTGKTEAFF.

In nucleotides, the CDR3 is TGTGCCAGCACCAGGACAGGGTTTGGCACTGAAGCTTTCTTT. Residues: CASTRTGFGTEAFF. The chain uses TRBV5-4 and TRBJ1-1; 8 bases map to TRBD1. The CDR3 has 14 amino acids. V was pared by 6 bases and J by 4 bases, with 8 bases of the junction left unmatched. In germline, CDR1 is SGHNT, CDR2 YYREEE (reference sequence).

In its sample, this clone was seen many times. This rearrangement joins TRBV13 to TRBJ2-7, with TRBD1 as a possible D gene (6 bases). This CDR3 has 17 amino acids. Between the trimmed V and J ends, which lost 7 bases and 4 bases, there was a span of 26 bases. Germline V gives CDR1 PRHDT, CDR2 FYEKMQ (reference sequence). As DNA, the CDR3 is TGTGCCAGCAACCCATCCGGACAGACCGAAGGACAGTACGAGCAGTACTTC. Residues: CASNPSGQTEGQYEQYF.

The gene calls are TRBV18 and TRBJ2-1; D possibly corresponds to TRBD2 (5 bases). There are 14 residues in the CDR3. CDR1 is KGHSH and CDR2 is LQKENI in the germline V gene. V was cut by 2 bases and J by 0 bases, with 5 bases left in between. For the CDR3, the DNA is TGTGCCAGCTCACCAGACTACTCCTACAATGAGCAGTTCTTC. This gives the protein CASSPDYSYNEQFF. The entire variable domain, with the rest obtained from reference TRBV18 and TRBJ2-1, is as follows: NAGVMQNPRHLVRRRGQEARLRCSPMKGHSHVYWYRQLPEEGLKFMVYLQKENIIDESGMPKERFSAEFPKEGPSILRIQQVVRGDSAAYFCASSPDYSYNEQFFGPGTRLTVL.

The gene calls are TRBV27 and TRBJ1-3; 9 bases agree with TRBD1. The V and J ends lost 4 bases and 9 bases, in that order; junction bases with no gene match: 4. CDR3 length equals 13 residues. Germline values: CDR1 MNHEY, CDR2 SMNVEV (reference sequence). In nucleotides, the CDR3 is TGTGCCAGCAGTTCGGGACAGGGCGGCACCATATATTTT. It specifies CASSSGQGGTIYF.

This chain links TRBV5-6 with TRBJ2-7, with 9 bases that match TRBD2. The CDR3 totals 14 residues. Trimming at V came to 3 bases and at J to 3 bases, leaving 4 bases not matched to a gene. Per the germline V gene, CDR1 is SGHDT and CDR2 is YYEEEE. The CDR3 loop reads CASSSGTSNYEQYF. In DNA form, the CDR3 reads TGTGCCAGCAGCTCCGGGACTAGCAACTACGAGCAGTACTTC.

This rearrangement joins TRBV4-3 to TRBJ2-5; TRBD1 aligns across 9 bases. Germline assignment: CDR1 LGHNA and CDR2 YSLEER. The V segment lost 4 bases and the J segment 4 bases; nucleotides outside the gene matches: 10. The length of the CDR3 is 16 residues. CDR3 DNA sequence: TGCGCCAGCAGCCGAGGGACGGGACAGGGTAGAGAGACCCAGTACTTC. This sequence encodes CASSRGTGQGRETQYF.

For the CDR3, the DNA is TGTGCCAGCAGGCCCTCGGACAAACCTAATCAGCCCCAGCATTTT. As protein: CASRPSDKPNQPQHF. The rearrangement uses TRBV6-6 and TRBJ1-5; perhaps TRBD1 as D (5 bases). CDR3 length: 15 residues. CDR1 and CDR2 from the germline V gene are MNHNY and SVGAGI (reference sequence). Deletions cut 6 bases from V and 4 bases from J, with 16 bases between.

The V and J genes are TRBV7-2 and TRBJ2-3; D gene unclear. Between the trimmed V and J ends, which lost 2 bases and 1 base, there was a span of 7 bases. The CDR3 runs 14 residues. Looked up from germline, CDR1 is SGHTA and CDR2 is FQGNSA. The CDR3 DNA sequence: TGTGCCAGCAGCTTAATCTCCCGCACAGATACGCAGTATTTT. Amino acid sequence: CASSLISRTDTQYF.

This clone was detected a few times. The rearrangement uses TRBV3-1 (or the pseudogene TRBV3-2) and TRBJ2-1, with a tentative D call TRBD1 (5 bases). CDR1 and CDR2 (germline): LGHDT, YNNKEL (reference sequence). Deletions cut 2 bases from V and 2 bases from J, with 13 bases between. The CDR3 consists of 16 residues. CDR3 residues: CASSQRRQPPYNEQFF. The DNA of the CDR3 is TGTGCCAGCAGCCAACGGAGACAGCCCCCCTACAATGAGCAGTTCTTC.

The J gene is TRBJ1-4, the V gene TRBV6-5; D possibly corresponds to TRBD1 (6 bases). The CDR3 covers 14 residues. Germline assignment: CDR1 MNHEY and CDR2 SVGAGI. The V end was cut by 5 bases, the J end by 4 bases, with 11 bases between. CDR3 nucleotides: TGTGCCAGCAGTACCGGACAGCTTAATGAAAAACTGTTTTTT. This encodes CASSTGQLNEKLFF.